The TCR beta chain under discussion was sequenced for a study of T-cell memory formation after mild COVID-19 listed by TCRdb under 2021. Context from the whole study: TCR sequence clusters from the two donors were largely donor specific. T-cell clones expanding and contracting after mild COVID-19 in a couple of donors were tracked by longitudinal TCRalpha and TCRbeta repertoire sequencing. The cohort comprised two young, previously healthy adult volunteers, one female and one male. What the research found in general, with its limitations: Only a couple of mild cases were covered in the study, and larger cohorts including severe cases with pre-infection samples were considered necessary. SARS-CoV-2 specificity of the second-wave clones peaking on day 37 was not confirmed. Clones contracting from day 15 to 85 had balanced CD4/CD8 phenotypes, while a second wave expanding from day 15 to 37 was biased towards CD4+. Contracting CD4+ clones were found mainly in CM and EM memory subsets, while CD8+ clones were enriched in EMRA. Some responding clones were found in pre-infection memory, which suggests that pre-existing cross-reactive memory T cells took part in the SARS-CoV-2 response.

From the cysteine up to the phenylalanine, the CDR3 has a length of 12 residues. CDR3 DNA is the only sequence kept; it has 36 bases, read in frame from the first base. V is shortened by 2 bases, J by 6 bases, and the region joining them spans 8 bases. Sequences SEHNR (CDR1) and FQNEAQ (CDR2) are obtained from the germline V gene (reference sequence). On this clonotype: Its antigen remains unidentified. No clone much larger than this one lies a single base away; base qualities are absent.

Ficoll-Paque density gradient centrifugation was the method used to isolate PBMCs. TCRdb names Illumina NovaSeq 6000 as the instrument used. cDNA libraries for TCRalpha and TCRbeta were prepared by 5'RACE using constant-segment primers, with sample barcodes and unique molecular identifiers added. Trizol reagent was used to extract RNA from every sample. Libraries were amplified in two PCR steps, with a second sample barcode and Illumina TruSeq adapters added in the second step. The libraries were sequenced on an Illumina NovaSeq using 2 x 150 bp paired-end reads. For the original study's pipeline: The reads were demultiplexed and collapsed into UMI-guided consensus sequences using migec v1.2.7. Using mixcr v2.1.11, UMI consensuses were aligned to TRA and TRB V and J templates and then assembled into clonotypes. Expanded or contracted clonotypes were those called significant by both edgeR and NoisET, with noise models trained on biological replicates. For edgeR calls, the thresholds were a false discovery rate-adjusted p below 0.01 and a log2 fold-change of 1. As an exploratory analysis of dynamics, PCA with hierarchical clustering was applied to max-normalized trajectories of the 1000 most abundant clonotypes. Separately sequenced CD4+ and CD8+ repertoires were used to assign the CD4 or CD8 phenotype of responding clones. The public reads were run again by TCRdb, first through fastp at Q25 and then through MiXCR, and only productive beta chains were kept. CDR3 protein sequences are deduplicated, and each keeps its most common genes and DNA. For this entry, the V and J calls and clone size follow TCRdb and not the study's own pipeline. This sample lists 500,000 to 650,000 distinct CDR3 sequences; 20% to 25% were detected once. Jointly, the top ten make up around 8.4% of the sample.

The clonotype originates from an adult woman who had mild COVID-19 (a few samples of this study predate the infection). The sample titles of this study are shuffled in the database, so cell type and time point are left out; the donor was told from shared clones. The source material was PBMCs or a T cell subset sorted from them (not recorded which). The V and J genes are TRBV7-9 and TRBJ2-7; the D call could be TRBD1 or TRBD2, with each sharing 5 bases. Here the CDR3 is given as CASSLPGAEQYF. The nucleotides read TGTGCCAGCAGCTTACCCGGGGCCGAGCAGTACTTC.